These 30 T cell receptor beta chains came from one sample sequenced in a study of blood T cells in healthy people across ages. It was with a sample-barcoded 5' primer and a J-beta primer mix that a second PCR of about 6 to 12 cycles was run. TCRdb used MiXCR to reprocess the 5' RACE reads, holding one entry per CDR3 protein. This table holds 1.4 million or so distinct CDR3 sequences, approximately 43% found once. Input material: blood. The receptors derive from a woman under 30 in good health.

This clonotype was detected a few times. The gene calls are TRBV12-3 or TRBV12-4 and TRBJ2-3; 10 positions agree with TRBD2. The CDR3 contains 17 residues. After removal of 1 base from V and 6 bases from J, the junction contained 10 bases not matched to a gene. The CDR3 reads CASSLGVGGSGGDTQYF. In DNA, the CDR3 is TGTGCCAGCAGTTTAGGGGTCGGGGGTAGCGGGGGGGATACGCAGTATTTT.

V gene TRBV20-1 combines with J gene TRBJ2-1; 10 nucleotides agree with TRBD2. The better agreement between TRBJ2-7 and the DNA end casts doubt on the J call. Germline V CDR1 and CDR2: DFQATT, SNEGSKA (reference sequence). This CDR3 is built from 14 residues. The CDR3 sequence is CSATSGRTGNEQYF. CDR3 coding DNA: TGCAGTGCTACTAGCGGGAGAACGGGCAATGAGCAGTACTTC.

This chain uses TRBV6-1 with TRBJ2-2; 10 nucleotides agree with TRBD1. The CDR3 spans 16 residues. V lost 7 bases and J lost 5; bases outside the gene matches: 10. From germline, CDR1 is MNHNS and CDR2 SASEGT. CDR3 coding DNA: TGTGCCAGCACAAGGGGAAGGACAGGGGGAACCGGGGAGCTGTTTTTT. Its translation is CASTRGRTGGTGELFF.

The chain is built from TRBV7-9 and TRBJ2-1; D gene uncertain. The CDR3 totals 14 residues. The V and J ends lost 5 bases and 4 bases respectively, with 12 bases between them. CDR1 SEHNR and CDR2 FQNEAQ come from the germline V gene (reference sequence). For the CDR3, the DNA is TGTGCCAGCAGCCCCGAGCGCAGTTACAATGAGCAGTTCTTC. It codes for CASSPERSYNEQFF.

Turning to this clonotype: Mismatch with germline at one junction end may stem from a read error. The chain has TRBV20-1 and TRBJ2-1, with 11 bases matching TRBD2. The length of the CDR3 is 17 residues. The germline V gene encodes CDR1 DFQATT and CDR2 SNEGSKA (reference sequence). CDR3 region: CSASSLLTSGINNAQFF. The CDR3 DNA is TGCAGTGCTAGCTCTCTTTTGACTAGCGGGATCAACAATGCGCAGTTCTTC.

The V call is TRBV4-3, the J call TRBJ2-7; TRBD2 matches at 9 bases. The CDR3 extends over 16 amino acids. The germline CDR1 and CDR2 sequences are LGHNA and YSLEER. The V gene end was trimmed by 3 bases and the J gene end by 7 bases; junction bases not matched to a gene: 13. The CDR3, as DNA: TGCGCCAGCAGCCATGTTTTGCTAGCGGGAAACAATGAGCAGTACTTC. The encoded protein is CASSHVLLAGNNEQYF.

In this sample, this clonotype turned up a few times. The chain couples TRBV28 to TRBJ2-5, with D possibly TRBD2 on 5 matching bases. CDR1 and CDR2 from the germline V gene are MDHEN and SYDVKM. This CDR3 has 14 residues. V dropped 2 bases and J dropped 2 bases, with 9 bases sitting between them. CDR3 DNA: TGTGCCAGCAGTTTAACTCAGCGGCAAGAGACCCAGTACTTC. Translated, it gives CASSLTQRQETQYF.

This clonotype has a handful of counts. In DNA form, the CDR3 reads TGTGCCAGCAGTTACTTAGACCAGAACACCGGGGAGCTGTTTTTT. It translates to CASSYLDQNTGELFF. The chain uses TRBV6-2 or TRBV6-3 and TRBJ2-2; the D is unclear. The germline gives CDR1 MNHEY, CDR2 SVGEGT. There are 15 residues in the CDR3. Trimming cost V 1 base and J 1 base, with 7 bases left between them.

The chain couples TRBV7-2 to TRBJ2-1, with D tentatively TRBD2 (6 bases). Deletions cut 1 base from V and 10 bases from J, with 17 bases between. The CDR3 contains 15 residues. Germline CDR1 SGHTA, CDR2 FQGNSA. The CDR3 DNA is TGTGCCAGCAGCTTAGTGGGCGGGAACTCCTACGAGCAGTTCTTC. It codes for CASSLVGGNSYEQFF.

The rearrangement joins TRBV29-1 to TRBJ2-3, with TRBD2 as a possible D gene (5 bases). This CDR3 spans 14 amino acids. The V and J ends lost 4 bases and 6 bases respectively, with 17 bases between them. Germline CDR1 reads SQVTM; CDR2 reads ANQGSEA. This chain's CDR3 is CSVAFGGRGDTQYF. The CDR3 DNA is TGCAGCGTTGCATTCGGAGGTCGAGGTGATACGCAGTATTTT.

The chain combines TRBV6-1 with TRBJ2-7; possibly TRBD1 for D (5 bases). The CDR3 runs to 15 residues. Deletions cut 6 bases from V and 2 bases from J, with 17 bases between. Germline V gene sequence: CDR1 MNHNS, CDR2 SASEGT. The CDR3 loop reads CASRPFDSPTYEQYF. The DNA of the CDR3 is TGTGCCAGCAGGCCCTTTGACAGTCCAACCTACGAGCAGTACTTC.

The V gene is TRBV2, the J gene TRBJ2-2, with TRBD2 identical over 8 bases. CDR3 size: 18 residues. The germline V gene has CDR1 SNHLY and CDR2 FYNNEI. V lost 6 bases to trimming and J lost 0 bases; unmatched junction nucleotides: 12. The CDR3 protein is CASRQSEVAGSNTGELFF. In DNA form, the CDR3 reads TGTGCCAGCAGGCAGTCCGAGGTAGCGGGGTCGAACACCGGGGAGCTGTTTTTT.

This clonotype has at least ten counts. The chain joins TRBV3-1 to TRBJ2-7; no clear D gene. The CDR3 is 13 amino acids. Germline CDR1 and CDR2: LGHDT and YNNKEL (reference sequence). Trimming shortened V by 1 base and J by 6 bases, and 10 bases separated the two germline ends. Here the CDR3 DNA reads TGTGCCAGCAGCCAAGTTATCGGAGCCGAGCAGTACTTC. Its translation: CASSQVIGAEQYF.

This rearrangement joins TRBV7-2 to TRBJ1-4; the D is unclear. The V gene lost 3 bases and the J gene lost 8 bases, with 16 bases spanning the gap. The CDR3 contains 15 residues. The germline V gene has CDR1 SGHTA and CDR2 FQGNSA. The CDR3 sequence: CASSFRTSAREKLFF. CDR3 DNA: TGTGCCAGCAGCTTCCGGACGTCTGCGAGGGAAAAACTGTTTTTT.

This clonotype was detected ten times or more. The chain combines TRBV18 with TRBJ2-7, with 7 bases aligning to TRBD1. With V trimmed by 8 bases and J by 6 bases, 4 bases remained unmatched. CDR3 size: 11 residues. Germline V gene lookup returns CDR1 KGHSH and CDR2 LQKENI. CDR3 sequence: CASSPGGEQYF. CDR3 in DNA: TGTGCCAGCAGCCCAGGGGGCGAGCAGTACTTC.

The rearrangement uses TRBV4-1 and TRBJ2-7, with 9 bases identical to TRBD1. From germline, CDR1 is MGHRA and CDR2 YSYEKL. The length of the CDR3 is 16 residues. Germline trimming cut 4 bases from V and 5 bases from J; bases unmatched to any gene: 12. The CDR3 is CASSPDPGQGRNEQYF. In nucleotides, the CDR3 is TGCGCCAGCAGCCCAGACCCGGGACAGGGAAGAAACGAGCAGTACTTC.

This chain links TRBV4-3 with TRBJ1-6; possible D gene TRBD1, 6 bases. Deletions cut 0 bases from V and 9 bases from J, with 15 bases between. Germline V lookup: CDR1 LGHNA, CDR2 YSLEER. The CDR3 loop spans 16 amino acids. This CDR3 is CASSQDDRTVGSPLHF. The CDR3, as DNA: TGCGCCAGCAGCCAAGACGACAGGACGGTCGGTTCACCCCTCCACTTT.

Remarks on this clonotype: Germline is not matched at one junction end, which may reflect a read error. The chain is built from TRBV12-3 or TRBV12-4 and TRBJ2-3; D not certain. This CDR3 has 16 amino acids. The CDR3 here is CVSSPVKASSTDTQYF. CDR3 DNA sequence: TGTGTCAGCAGCCCTGTTAAGGCCTCTAGCACAGATACGCAGTATTTT.

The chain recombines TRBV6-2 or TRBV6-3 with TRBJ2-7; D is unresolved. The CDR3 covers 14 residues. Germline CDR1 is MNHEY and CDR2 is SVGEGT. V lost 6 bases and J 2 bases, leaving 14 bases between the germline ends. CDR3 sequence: CASRTPGTAYEQYF. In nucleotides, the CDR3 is TGTGCCAGCAGAACCCCAGGTACAGCCTACGAGCAGTACTTC.

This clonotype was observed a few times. The CDR3 DNA reads TGCAGCGTTGGACTACGAGCGAGCACAGATACGCAGTATTTT. Translated: CSVGLRASTDTQYF. This rearrangement joins TRBV29-1 to TRBJ2-3; possibly TRBD2 for D (5 bases). Looked up from germline, CDR1 is SQVTM and CDR2 is ANQGSEA. Trimming shortened V by 4 bases and J by 0 bases, and 11 bases separated the two germline ends. The CDR3 is made up of 14 amino acids.

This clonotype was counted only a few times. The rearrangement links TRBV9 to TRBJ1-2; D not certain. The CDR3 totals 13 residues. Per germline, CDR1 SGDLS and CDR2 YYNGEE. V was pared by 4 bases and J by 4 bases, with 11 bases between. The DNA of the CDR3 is TGTGCCAGCAGCTCGACACCTGGCTATGGCTACACCTTC. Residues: CASSSTPGYGYTF.

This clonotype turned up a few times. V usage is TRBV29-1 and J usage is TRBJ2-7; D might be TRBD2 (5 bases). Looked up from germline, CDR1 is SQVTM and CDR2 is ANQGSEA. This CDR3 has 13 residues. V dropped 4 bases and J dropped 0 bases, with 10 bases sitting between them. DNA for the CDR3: TGCAGCGTTGTCCCTGCGGGCTCCTACGAGCAGTACTTC. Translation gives CSVVPAGSYEQYF.

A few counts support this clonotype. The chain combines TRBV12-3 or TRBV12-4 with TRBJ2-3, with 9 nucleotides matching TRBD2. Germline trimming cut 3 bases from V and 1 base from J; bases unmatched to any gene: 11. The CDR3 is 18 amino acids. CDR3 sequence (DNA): TGTGCCAGCAGTTTGTTAGCGGGAGACTCGAGGGGCACAGATACGCAGTATTTT. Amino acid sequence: CASSLLAGDSRGTDTQYF.

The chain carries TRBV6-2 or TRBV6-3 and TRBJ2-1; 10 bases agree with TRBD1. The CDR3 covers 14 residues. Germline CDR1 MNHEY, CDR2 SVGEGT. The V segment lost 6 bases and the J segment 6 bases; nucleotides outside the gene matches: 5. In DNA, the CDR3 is TGTGCCAGCAGACGGGACAGGGGACGCAATGAGCAGTTCTTC. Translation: CASRRDRGRNEQFF.

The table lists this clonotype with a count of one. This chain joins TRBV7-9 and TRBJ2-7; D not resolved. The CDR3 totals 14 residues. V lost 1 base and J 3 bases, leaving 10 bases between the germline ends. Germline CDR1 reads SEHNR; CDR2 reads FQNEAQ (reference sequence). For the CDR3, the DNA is TGTGCCAGCAGCTTAGTAGGGCGCTACTACGAGCAGTACTTC. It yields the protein CASSLVGRYYEQYF. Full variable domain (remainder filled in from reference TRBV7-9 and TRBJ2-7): DTGVSQNPRHKITKRGQNVTFRCDPISEHNRLYWYRQTLGQGPEFLTYFQNEAQLEKSRLLSDRFSAERPKGSFSTLEIQRTEQGDSAMYLCASSLVGRYYEQYFGPGTRLTVT.

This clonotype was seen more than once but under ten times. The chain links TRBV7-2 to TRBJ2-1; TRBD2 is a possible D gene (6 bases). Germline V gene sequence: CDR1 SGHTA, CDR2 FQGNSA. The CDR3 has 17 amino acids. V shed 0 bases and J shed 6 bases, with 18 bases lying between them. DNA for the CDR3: TGTGCCAGCAGCTTAGCGCTAAGTAGCGGACCACTCAATGAGCAGTTCTTC. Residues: CASSLALSSGPLNEQFF.

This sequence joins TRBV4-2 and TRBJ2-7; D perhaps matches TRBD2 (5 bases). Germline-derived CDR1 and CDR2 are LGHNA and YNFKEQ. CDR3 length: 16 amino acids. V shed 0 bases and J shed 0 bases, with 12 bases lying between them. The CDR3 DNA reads TGTGCCAGCAGCCAAGAGATTAGCGTCCTCTCCTACGAGCAGTACTTC. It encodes CASSQEISVLSYEQYF.

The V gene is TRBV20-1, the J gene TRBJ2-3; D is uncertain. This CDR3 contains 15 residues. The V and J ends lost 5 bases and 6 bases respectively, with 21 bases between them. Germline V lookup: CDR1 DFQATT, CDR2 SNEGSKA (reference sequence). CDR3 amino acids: CSAFTPTGTGDTQYF. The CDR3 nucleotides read TGCAGTGCTTTTACTCCGACTGGCACGGGCGATACGCAGTATTTT.

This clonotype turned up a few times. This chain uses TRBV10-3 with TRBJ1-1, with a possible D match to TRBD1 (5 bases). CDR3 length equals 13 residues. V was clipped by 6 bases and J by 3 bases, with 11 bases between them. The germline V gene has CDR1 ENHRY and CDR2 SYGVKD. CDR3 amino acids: CAIRVTGDTEAFF. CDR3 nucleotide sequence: TGTGCCATCAGAGTTACAGGAGACACTGAAGCTTTCTTT.

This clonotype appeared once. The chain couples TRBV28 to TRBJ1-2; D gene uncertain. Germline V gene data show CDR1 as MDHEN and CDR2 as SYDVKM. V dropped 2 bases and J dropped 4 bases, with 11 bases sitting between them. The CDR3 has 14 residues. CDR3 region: CASSLKGRFYGYTF. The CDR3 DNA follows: TGTGCCAGCAGTTTAAAGGGCAGGTTCTATGGCTACACCTTC.